Given below is one T cell receptor beta chain in context. Germline CDR1 LGHNA, CDR2 YSLEER. Trimming stripped 0 bases from V and 8 bases from J, with 13 bases between. CDR3 length: 14 amino acids. The method was immunoSEQ multiplex PCR; TCRdb's version includes in-frame clones alone and lacks a portion of them. This table holds around 290,000 clones, around nine tenths found once. Participants' own reports of clinical history determined their cohort assignment. These data belong to a study of blood T cell repertoires in COVID-19. Study-level background: Donors in the United States, Italy and Spain gave samples during acute or convalescent COVID-19. T cells, B-cell-depleted T cells, or PBMCs supplied cDNA or gDNA.

This receptor was obtained from a woman aged 40 to 50 who had recovered from COVID-19. The V gene is TRBV4-3, the J gene TRBJ1-2; D remains unclear. The sequencing sample was made of PBMCs or T cells enriched from blood (not recorded which). CDR3 coding DNA: TGCGCCAGCAGCCAAGATTTAAGCGGTCGCGGCTACACCTTC. Translating it yields CASSQDLSGRGYTF.